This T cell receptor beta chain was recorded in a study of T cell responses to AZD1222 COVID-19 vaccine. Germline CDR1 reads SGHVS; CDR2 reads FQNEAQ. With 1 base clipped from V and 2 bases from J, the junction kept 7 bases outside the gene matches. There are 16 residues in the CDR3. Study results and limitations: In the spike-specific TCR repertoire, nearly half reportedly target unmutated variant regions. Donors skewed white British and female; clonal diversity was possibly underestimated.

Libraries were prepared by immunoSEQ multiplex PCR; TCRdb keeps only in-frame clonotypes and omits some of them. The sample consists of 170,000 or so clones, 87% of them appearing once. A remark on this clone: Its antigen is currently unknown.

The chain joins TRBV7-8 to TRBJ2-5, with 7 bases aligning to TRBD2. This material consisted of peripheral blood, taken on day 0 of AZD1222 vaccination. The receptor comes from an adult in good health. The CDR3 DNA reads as TGTGCCAGCAGCTTAGTGGGCGGGAGCGTTCAAGAGACCCAGTACTTC. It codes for CASSLVGGSVQETQYF.